The 21 T cell receptor beta chains presented below share a single source sample, sequenced in a study of T cells in tuberculosis. TCRdb's table, derived via immunoSEQ multiplex PCR, lists solely in-frame clones and lacks some. The sample lists roughly 40,000 clones, 95% occurring once. Sequencing used PBMCs. These receptors were obtained from a donor between 10 and 35 years old with latent tuberculosis or without tuberculosis infection.

The chain uses TRBV7-9 and TRBJ1-3, with 7 bases matching TRBD1. The CDR3 consists of 15 residues. J gave up 3 bases and V 5 bases, and 7 bases lay outside the gene matches. CDR1 and CDR2 from the germline V gene are SEHNR and FQNEAQ (reference sequence). CDR3 sequence: CASSPGGEYGNTIYF. The CDR3, as DNA: TGTGCCAGCAGCCCAGGGGGTGAATATGGAAACACCATATATTTT.

CDR3 in DNA: TGTGCCAGCAGTGCCGTGGACAGTTGGAACACTGAAGCTTTCTTT. Its translation is CASSAVDSWNTEAFF. V gene TRBV2 combines with J gene TRBJ1-1; perhaps TRBD1 as D (6 bases). The V and J ends lost 4 bases and 1 base respectively, with 13 bases between them. The CDR3 has 15 residues. From germline, CDR1 is SNHLY and CDR2 FYNNEI.

The rearrangement uses TRBV10-3 and TRBJ1-1, with 9 bases identical to TRBD1. With 0 bases clipped from V and 7 bases from J, the junction kept 18 bases outside the gene matches. The CDR3 has 19 amino acids. Germline V lookup: CDR1 ENHRY, CDR2 SYGVKD. This CDR3 is CAISESTNSRDRDLLEAFF. The CDR3 coding sequence is TGTGCCATCAGTGAGTCGACGAACAGTCGGGACAGGGACCTACTTGAAGCTTTCTTT.

The rearrangement joins TRBV30 to TRBJ2-3, with TRBD2 matching over 11 bases. Trimming at V came to 1 base and at J to 6 bases, leaving 15 bases not matched to a gene. Germline V gene lookup returns CDR1 GTSNPN and CDR2 SVGIG (reference sequence). CDR3 length: 18 residues. CDR3 loop: CAWSASLPQLAGEDTQYF. In nucleotides, the CDR3 is TGTGCCTGGAGTGCCTCCCTCCCACAACTAGCGGGGGAGGATACGCAGTATTTT.

The V and J genes are TRBV4-2 and TRBJ2-2, with 9 bases fitting TRBD1. V dropped 4 bases and J dropped 7; count of bases not matched to a gene: 16. Germline lookup yields CDR1 LGHNA and CDR2 YNFKEQ. The CDR3 covers 18 residues. CDR3 sequence: CASSPTKGQGLTGGELFF. In DNA form, the CDR3 reads TGTGCCAGCAGCCCAACCAAGGGACAGGGCTTAACGGGCGGGGAGCTGTTTTTT.

This chain connects TRBV29-1 to TRBJ2-1; 10 bases map to TRBD2. The germline gives CDR1 SQVTM, CDR2 ANQGSEA. There are 15 residues in the CDR3. The V segment lost 3 bases and the J segment 3 bases; nucleotides outside the gene matches: 5. CDR3 bases: TGCAGCGTTGAGGTTAGCGGGGGGAACTACAATGAGCAGTTCTTC. The encoded protein is CSVEVSGGNYNEQFF.

The chain links TRBV4-3 to TRBJ1-6; no definite D call. V was trimmed by 4 bases and J by 8 bases, leaving 15 bases between them. The CDR3 totals 15 residues. Germline CDR1 is LGHNA and CDR2 is YSLEER. CDR3 region: CASSPTAERHSPLHF. The DNA of the CDR3 is TGCGCCAGCAGCCCCACGGCGGAGAGGCATTCACCCCTCCACTTT.

This clone was detected only once. The V call is TRBV9, the J call TRBJ1-2; no clear D gene. The V gene lost 0 bases and the J gene lost 2 bases, with 11 bases spanning the gap. CDR3 length equals 15 residues. Germline-derived CDR1 and CDR2 are SGDLS and YYNGEE. The chain's CDR3 is CASSVDAGRNYGYTF. Written as DNA, the CDR3 is TGTGCCAGCAGCGTAGATGCAGGTCGGAACTATGGCTACACCTTC.

The rearrangement joins TRBV7-9 to TRBJ2-7; 14 bases map to TRBD2. CDR1 and CDR2 from the germline V gene are SEHNR and FQNEAQ (reference sequence). Unmatched junction bases numbered 3, after V lost 5 bases and J lost 0 bases. The CDR3 has 16 residues. The CDR3 sequence: CASSAGLAGASYEQYF. In nucleotides, the CDR3 is TGTGCCAGCAGCGCGGGACTAGCGGGGGCCTCCTACGAGCAGTACTTC.

The rearrangement links TRBV5-1 to TRBJ1-2; D unclear. Per germline, CDR1 SGHRS and CDR2 YFSETQ. The CDR3 totals 13 residues. Trimming cost V 0 bases and J 5 bases, with 8 bases left between them. The CDR3 DNA reads as TGCGCCAGCAGCTTGGCCGGGGATTATGGCTACACCTTC. This gives the protein CASSLAGDYGYTF. The variable domain in full, completed from reference TRBV5-1 and TRBJ1-2, reads KAGVTQTPRYLIKTRGQQVTLSCSPISGHRSVSWYQQTPGQGLQFLFEYFSETQRNKGNFPGRFSGRQFSNSRSEMNVSTLELGDSALYLCASSLAGDYGYTFGSGTRLTVV.

The genes are TRBV10-3 and TRBJ1-1, with a tentative D call TRBD1 (5 bases). This CDR3 has 13 residues. Trimming removed 9 bases from V and 11 bases from J, with 22 bases in between. Germline lookup yields CDR1 ENHRY and CDR2 SYGVKD. Written as DNA, the CDR3 is TGTGCCATAATGGGGGGGGACCACGCTGGCGCTTTCTTT. It translates to CAIMGGDHAGAFF.

V and J are TRBV5-1 and TRBJ1-2; the D gene is possibly TRBD1 (6 bases). Trimming cost V 0 bases and J 3 bases, with 6 bases left between them. CDR1 is SGHRS, CDR2 YFSETQ, per germline. There are 13 residues in the CDR3. The CDR3 sequence: CASSLGTDYGYTF. CDR3 DNA: TGCGCCAGCAGCTTGGGGACAGACTATGGCTACACCTTC.

The chain is built from TRBV18 and TRBJ1-5; 9 bases are shared with TRBD1. Trimming at V came to 3 bases and at J to 0 bases, leaving 6 bases not matched to a gene. The CDR3 extends over 17 amino acids. Germline lookup yields CDR1 KGHSH and CDR2 LQKENI. The CDR3 loop is CASSPTGGPYSNQPQHF. For the CDR3, the DNA is TGTGCCAGCTCACCGACAGGGGGGCCGTATAGCAATCAGCCCCAGCATTTT.

The chain combines TRBV28 with TRBJ1-2; D gene ambiguous. The germline CDR1 and CDR2 sequences are MDHEN and SYDVKM. CDR3 length: 13 amino acids. V lost 3 bases and J lost 0, with 5 bases in between. The CDR3 DNA reads as TGTGCCAGCAGTTTGGGAGCTAACTATGGCTACACCTTC. Amino acid sequence: CASSLGANYGYTF.

The rearrangement joins TRBV2 to TRBJ2-7; 7 bases agree with TRBD1. CDR1 and CDR2 (germline): SNHLY, FYNNEI. The CDR3 extends over 13 amino acids. V gave up 7 bases and J gave up 1 base; unmatched junction bases: 4. DNA of the CDR3: TGTGCCAGCATTGAGGACAGGTCCTACGAGCAGTACTTC. Protein product: CASIEDRSYEQYF.

The J gene is TRBJ1-5, the V gene TRBV5-6; 7 positions match TRBD1. The CDR3 runs 15 residues. Losses at the gene ends were 2 bases for V and 4 bases for J; bases not matched to a gene: 6. In germline, CDR1 is SGHDT, CDR2 YYEEEE. The CDR3 nucleotides read TGTGCCAGCAGCTTAACAGGGGCCCCGAATCAGCCCCAGCATTTT. Its protein is CASSLTGAPNQPQHF.

The V call is TRBV11-1, the J call TRBJ2-7; TRBD2 matches 14 bases. CDR3 length: 19 amino acids. Looked up from germline, CDR1 is SGHAT and CDR2 is FQDESV (reference sequence). The junction had 15 bases not matched to a gene; V was cut back by 1 base and J by 7 bases. CDR3 sequence (DNA): TGTGCCAGCAGCTTAGGACCCCGGACTAGCGGGGGGCTACCTGGAGAGCAGTACTTC. Protein: CASSLGPRTSGGLPGEQYF.

The chain couples TRBV7-6 to TRBJ1-5; no clear D gene. The CDR3 covers 13 residues. V lost 3 bases and J lost 6, with 9 bases in between. CDR1 SGHVS and CDR2 FNYEAQ come from the germline V gene. The CDR3 here is CASSLGAGQPQHF. The CDR3 DNA reads as TGTGCCAGCAGCTTGGGTGCAGGTCAGCCCCAGCATTTT.

V and J are TRBV7-9 and TRBJ1-1, with no clear D. The V and J ends lost 2 bases and 7 bases respectively, with 8 bases between them. CDR1 and CDR2 (germline): SEHNR, FQNEAQ (reference sequence). The CDR3 has 12 residues. The CDR3, as DNA: TGTGCCAGCAGCTTAACGGTGGTTGAAGCTTTCTTT. It codes for CASSLTVVEAFF.

The chain carries TRBV27 and TRBJ1-5; D not resolved. The CDR3 spans 14 residues. Trimming pared 5 bases from V and 4 bases from J, leaving 12 bases between. Per the germline V gene, CDR1 is MNHEY and CDR2 is SMNVEV (reference sequence). The CDR3 protein is CASSPSLLNQPQHF. Written as DNA, the CDR3 is TGTGCCAGCAGTCCATCTCTGCTAAATCAGCCCCAGCATTTT.

This clone was recorded once. The chain's CDR3 is CASSVTDTQYF. Here the CDR3 DNA reads TGTGCCAGTTCAGTGACAGATACGCAGTATTTT. The J gene is TRBJ2-3, the V gene TRBV19, with no clear D. The CDR3 runs to 11 residues. V lost 8 bases and J lost 3, with 6 bases in between. Germline-derived CDR1 and CDR2 are LNHDA and SQIVND (reference sequence).